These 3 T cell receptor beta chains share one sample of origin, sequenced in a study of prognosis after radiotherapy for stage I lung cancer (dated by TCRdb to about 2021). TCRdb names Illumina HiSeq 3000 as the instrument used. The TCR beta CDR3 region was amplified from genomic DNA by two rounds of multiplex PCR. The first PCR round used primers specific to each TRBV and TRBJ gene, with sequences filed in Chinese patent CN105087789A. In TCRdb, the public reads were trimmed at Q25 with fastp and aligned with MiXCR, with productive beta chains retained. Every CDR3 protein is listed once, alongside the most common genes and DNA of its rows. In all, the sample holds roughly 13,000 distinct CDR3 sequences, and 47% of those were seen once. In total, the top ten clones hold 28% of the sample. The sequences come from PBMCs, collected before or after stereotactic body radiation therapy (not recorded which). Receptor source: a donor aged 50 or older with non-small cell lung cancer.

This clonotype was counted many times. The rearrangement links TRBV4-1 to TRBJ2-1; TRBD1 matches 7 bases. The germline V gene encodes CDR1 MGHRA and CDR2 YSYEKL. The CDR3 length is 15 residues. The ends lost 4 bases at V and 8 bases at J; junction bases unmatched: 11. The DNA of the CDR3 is TGCGCCAGCAGCCGAACCTCGCACAGGGGAGATGAGCAGTTCTTC. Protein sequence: CASSRTSHRGDEQFF.

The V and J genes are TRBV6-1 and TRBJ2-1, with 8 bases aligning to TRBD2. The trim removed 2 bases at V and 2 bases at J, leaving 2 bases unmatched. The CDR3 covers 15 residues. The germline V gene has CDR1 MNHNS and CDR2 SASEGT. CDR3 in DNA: TGTGCCAGCAGTGAAAGCGGGAGACCCTACAATGAGCAGTTCTTC. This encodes CASSESGRPYNEQFF.

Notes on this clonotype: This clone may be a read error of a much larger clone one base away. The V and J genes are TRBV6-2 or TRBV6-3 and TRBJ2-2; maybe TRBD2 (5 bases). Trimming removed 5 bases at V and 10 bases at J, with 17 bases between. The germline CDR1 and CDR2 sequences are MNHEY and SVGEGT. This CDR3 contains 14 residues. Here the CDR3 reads CASSDGIGAVELFF. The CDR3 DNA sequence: TGTGCCAGCAGTGACGGGATCGGCGCCGTGGAGCTGTTTTTT.